These 14 T cell receptor beta chains came from one sample sequenced in a study of T cells in Graves' hyperthyroidism and ophthalmopathy. TCR beta CDR3 region amplification was performed from RNA transcripts. An initial round of RT-PCR targeting the TCR CDR3 relied on the HTBI primer set. TCRdb re-derived calls from the multiplex PCR reads in MiXCR, one entry per CDR3 protein. The sample has approximately 520,000 distinct CDR3 sequences; around 20% are singletons. Sequenced sample: blood. These receptors all stem from a man between 18 and 29 years old with Graves' hyperthyroidism.

This clonotype was seen many times. This chain links TRBV28 with TRBJ2-7; D gene uncertain. This CDR3 is built from 16 residues. The V and J ends lost 6 bases and 2 bases respectively, with 20 bases between them. Germline V gives CDR1 MDHEN, CDR2 SYDVKM. CDR3 region: CASSLVSSLLPYEQYF. The CDR3 DNA is TGTGCCAGCAGCCTTGTATCGTCCCTTTTACCCTACGAGCAGTACTTC. The full variable domain, its missing parts supplied by reference TRBV28 and TRBJ2-7, is DVKVTQSSRYLVKRTGEKVFLECVQDMDHENMFWYRQDPGLGLRLIYFSYDVKMKEKGDIPEGYSVSREKKERFSLILESASTNQTSMYLCASSLVSSLLPYEQYFGPGTRLTVT.

This clonotype was observed at least ten times. This chain connects TRBV28 to TRBJ2-7; D not resolved. The germline V gene has CDR1 MDHEN and CDR2 SYDVKM. The V gene lost 5 bases and the J gene lost 3 bases, with 17 bases spanning the gap. This CDR3 has 15 residues. The CDR3 sequence: CASSPHLFGDYEQYF. CDR3 bases: TGTGCCAGCAGTCCACACTTATTTGGAGACTACGAGCAGTACTTC.

This clonotype was observed at least ten times. V is TRBV3-1 and J is TRBJ1-1; D is ambiguous. Trimming removed 0 bases at V and 4 bases at J, with 3 bases between. This CDR3 spans 12 amino acids. Germline CDR1 reads LGHDT; CDR2 reads YNNKEL (reference sequence). The CDR3 loop is CASSQDGTEAFF. The DNA for the CDR3 is TGTGCCAGCAGCCAAGACGGCACTGAAGCTTTCTTT.

This clonotype was detected many times. This sequence joins TRBV5-1 and TRBJ1-2, with 7 bases matching TRBD1. The germline CDR1 and CDR2 sequences are SGHRS and YFSETQ. There are 15 residues in the CDR3. Trimming took 0 bases from V and 3 from J; bases not matched to a gene: 5. The CDR3 spells CASSLEQGIYYGYTF. CDR3 in DNA: TGCGCCAGCAGCTTGGAACAGGGGATATACTATGGCTACACCTTC.

At least ten counts were recorded for this clonotype. The chain uses TRBV28 and TRBJ1-1; D remains ambiguous. CDR3 size: 13 residues. The germline gives CDR1 MDHEN, CDR2 SYDVKM. V lost 2 bases to trimming and J lost 8 bases, with 12 bases between them. CDR3 bases: TGTGCCAGCAGTTTAATAGGGTTCTCCGAAGCTTTCTTT. This sequence encodes CASSLIGFSEAFF.

This rearrangement joins TRBV6-4 to TRBJ1-5; 7 bases fit TRBD1. Germline V CDR1 and CDR2: MRHNA, SNTAGT. V was clipped by 4 bases and J by 0 bases; unmatched bases: 12. This CDR3 has 18 amino acids. The CDR3 is CASSGPITGTDSNQPQHF. CDR3 bases: TGTGCCAGCAGTGGACCGATTACCGGGACAGATAGCAATCAGCCCCAGCATTTT.

This clonotype was observed at least ten times. The rearrangement joins TRBV12-3 or TRBV12-4 to TRBJ1-3; no reliable D call. The CDR3 extends over 11 amino acids. V gave up 3 bases and J gave up 6 bases, with 3 bases separating them. The CDR3 spells CASSFTNTIYF. The CDR3 DNA is TGTGCCAGCAGTTTTACAAACACCATATATTTT.

This clonotype was recorded at least ten times. The chain uses TRBV28 and TRBJ1-1; D perhaps matches TRBD1 (5 bases). The CDR3 contains 12 residues. CDR1 is MDHEN and CDR2 is SYDVKM in the germline V gene. The V and J ends lost 3 bases and 10 bases respectively, with 12 bases between them. The CDR3, as DNA: TGTGCCAGCAGTTTCATCGGGACGGGAGCTTTCTTT. It specifies CASSFIGTGAFF.

This clonotype appeared a few times. This sequence joins TRBV20-1 and TRBJ2-4, with 11 bases that match TRBD2. The CDR3 totals 15 residues. The V segment lost 6 bases and the J segment 6 bases; nucleotides outside the gene matches: 10. Germline-derived CDR1 and CDR2 are DFQATT and SNEGSKA (reference sequence). The CDR3 sequence: CSARLAGGPGNIQYF. Written as DNA, the CDR3 is TGCAGTGCAAGATTAGCGGGAGGGCCGGGAAACATTCAGTACTTC.

This clonotype was counted many times. This sequence joins TRBV7-3 and TRBJ2-7; D gene ambiguous. The CDR3 is 11 residues long. Deletions cut 2 bases from V and 6 bases from J, with 5 bases between. Germline V gives CDR1 SGHTA, CDR2 FQGTGA. CDR3 DNA sequence: TGTGCCAGCAGCTTACCTAGCGAGCAGTACTTC. Its translation: CASSLPSEQYF.

The rearrangement joins TRBV5-1 to TRBJ1-5; TRBD1 aligns across 8 bases. V was clipped by 4 bases and J by 9 bases; unmatched bases: 9. In germline, CDR1 is SGHRS, CDR2 YFSETQ. The CDR3 is made up of 14 amino acids. In nucleotides, the CDR3 is TGCGCCAGCAGCGGCTGGACAGGGAGGTGGCCCCAGCATTTT. Its translation is CASSGWTGRWPQHF.

This clonotype was detected many times. V and J are TRBV12-3 or TRBV12-4 and TRBJ2-5; 7 positions match TRBD1. The trim removed 1 base at V and 5 bases at J, leaving 10 bases unmatched. The CDR3 covers 16 residues. The CDR3 region has the DNA TGTGCCAGCAGTTTAGGAGGGCAGGGGGTCTTGGAGACCCAGTACTTC. It encodes CASSLGGQGVLETQYF.

This clonotype has ten or more counts. This chain connects TRBV12-3 or TRBV12-4 to TRBJ2-3; D is undetermined. The CDR3 contains 15 residues. Trimming pared 1 base from V and 0 bases from J, leaving 8 bases between. CDR3 in amino acids: CASSLGRHSTDTQYF. The CDR3 DNA reads as TGTGCCAGCAGTTTAGGACGGCACAGCACAGATACGCAGTATTTT.

Only a few counts were recorded for this clonotype. The chain employs TRBV3-1 and TRBJ2-7; TRBD1 matches at 8 bases. The CDR3 runs to 14 residues. Germline CDR1 is LGHDT and CDR2 is YNNKEL (reference sequence). The J segment lost 6 bases and the V segment lost 4 bases, leaving 8 bases of the junction unmatched. CDR3 sequence reads: CASSPLDREGEQYF. DNA of the CDR3: TGTGCCAGCAGCCCGTTGGACAGGGAAGGCGAGCAGTACTTC.